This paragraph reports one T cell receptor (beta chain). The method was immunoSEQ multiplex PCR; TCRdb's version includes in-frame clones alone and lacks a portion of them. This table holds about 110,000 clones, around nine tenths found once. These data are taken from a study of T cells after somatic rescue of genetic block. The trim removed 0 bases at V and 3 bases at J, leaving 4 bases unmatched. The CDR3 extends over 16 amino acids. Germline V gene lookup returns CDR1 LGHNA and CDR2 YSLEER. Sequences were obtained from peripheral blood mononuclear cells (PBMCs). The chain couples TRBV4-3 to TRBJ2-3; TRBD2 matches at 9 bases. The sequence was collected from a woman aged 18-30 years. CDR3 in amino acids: CASSQEWRGGTDTQYF. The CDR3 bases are TGCGCCAGCAGCCAAGAATGGCGGGGGGGGACAGATACGCAGTATTTT.